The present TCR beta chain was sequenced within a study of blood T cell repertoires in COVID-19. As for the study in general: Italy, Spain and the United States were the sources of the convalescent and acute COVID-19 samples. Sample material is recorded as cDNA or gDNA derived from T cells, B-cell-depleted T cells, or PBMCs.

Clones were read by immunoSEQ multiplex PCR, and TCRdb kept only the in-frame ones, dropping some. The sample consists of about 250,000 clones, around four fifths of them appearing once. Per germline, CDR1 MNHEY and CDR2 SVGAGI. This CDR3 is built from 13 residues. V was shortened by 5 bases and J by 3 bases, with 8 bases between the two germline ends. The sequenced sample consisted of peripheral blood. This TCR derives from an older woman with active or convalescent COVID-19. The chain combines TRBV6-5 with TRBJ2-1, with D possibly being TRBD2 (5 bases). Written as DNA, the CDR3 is TGTGCCAGCAGTCCAGGACTCTACAATGAGCAGTTCTTC. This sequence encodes CASSPGLYNEQFF.